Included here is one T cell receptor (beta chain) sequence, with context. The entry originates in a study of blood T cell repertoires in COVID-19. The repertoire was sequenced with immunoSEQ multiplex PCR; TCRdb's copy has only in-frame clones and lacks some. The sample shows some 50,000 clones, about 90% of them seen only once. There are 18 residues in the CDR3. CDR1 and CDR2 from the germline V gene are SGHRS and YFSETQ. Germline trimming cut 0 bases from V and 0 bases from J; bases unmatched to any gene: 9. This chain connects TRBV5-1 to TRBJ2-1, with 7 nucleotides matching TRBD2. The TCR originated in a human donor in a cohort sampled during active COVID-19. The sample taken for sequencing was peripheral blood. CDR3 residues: CASSLGASGPSSYNEQFF. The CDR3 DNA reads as TGCGCCAGCAGCTTGGGGGCTAGCGGTCCGAGCTCCTACAATGAGCAGTTCTTC.